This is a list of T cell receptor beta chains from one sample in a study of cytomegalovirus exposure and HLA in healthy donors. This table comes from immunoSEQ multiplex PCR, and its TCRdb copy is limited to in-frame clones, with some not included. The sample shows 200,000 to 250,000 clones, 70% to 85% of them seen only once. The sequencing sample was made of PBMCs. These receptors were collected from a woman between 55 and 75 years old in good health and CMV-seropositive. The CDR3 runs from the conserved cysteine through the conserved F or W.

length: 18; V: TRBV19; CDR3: CASSTRDSPLRGNQPQHF
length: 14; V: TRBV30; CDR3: CAWSVGGPVYEQYF
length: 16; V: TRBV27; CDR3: CASSLSQVRRGTEAFF
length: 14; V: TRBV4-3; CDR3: CASSLRQGIYEQYF
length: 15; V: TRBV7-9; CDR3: CSSSFVSGRNYGYTF
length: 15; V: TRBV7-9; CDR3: CASSSRGQGETEQYF
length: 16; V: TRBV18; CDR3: CASSPTSGGAYNEQFF
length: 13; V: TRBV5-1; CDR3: CASSLLGDYGYTF
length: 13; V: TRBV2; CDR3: CASVRDRNTEAFF
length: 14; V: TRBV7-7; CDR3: CASIYRDRSYEQYF
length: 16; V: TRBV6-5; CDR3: CASSYFPGGGGETQYF
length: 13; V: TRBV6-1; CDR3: CASRTGANYGYTF
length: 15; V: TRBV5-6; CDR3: CASSPFPPLADTQYF
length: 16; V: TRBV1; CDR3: CTSSRPSGGAVDTQYF
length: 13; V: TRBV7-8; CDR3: CASSLTRDHEQYF
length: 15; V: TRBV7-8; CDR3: CASSLRDQRDQPQHF
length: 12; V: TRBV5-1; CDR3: CASSRQGLEQYF
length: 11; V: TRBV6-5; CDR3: CASSGQAEAFF
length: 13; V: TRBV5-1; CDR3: CASSSLGGTEAFF
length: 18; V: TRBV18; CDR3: CASSPPKGTSGIENIQYF
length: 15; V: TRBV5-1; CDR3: CASSLRGWNTGELFF
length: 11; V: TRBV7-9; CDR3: CASDRGTEAFF
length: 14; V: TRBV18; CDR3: CASSPRGQNTEAFF
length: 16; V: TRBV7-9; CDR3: CASSLATGGQNTEAFF
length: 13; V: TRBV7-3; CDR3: CASSGSGGETQYF
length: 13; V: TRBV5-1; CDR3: CASSWTGGETQYF
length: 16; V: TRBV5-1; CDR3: CASSIGLAGSSDTQYF
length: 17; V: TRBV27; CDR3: CASSFLGRGASTDTQYF
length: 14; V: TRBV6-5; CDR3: CASSYSSGAGELFF
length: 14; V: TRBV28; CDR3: CASSAGGSNQPQHF
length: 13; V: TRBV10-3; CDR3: CAINRGIQETQYF
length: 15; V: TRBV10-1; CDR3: CASSVALAGEETQYF
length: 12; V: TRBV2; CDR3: CASSVTGEGQYF
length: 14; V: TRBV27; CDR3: CASSYLGEGNGYTF
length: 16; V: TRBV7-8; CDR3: CASSLGSLAGEETQYF
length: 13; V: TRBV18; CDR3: CASSPDRYTEAFF
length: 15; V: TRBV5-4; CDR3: CASSPQGGPYNEQFF